These 18 T cell receptor beta chains were all obtained from the same sample, sequenced in a study of cytomegalovirus exposure and HLA in healthy donors. PCR employed 60 Vbeta and 13 Jbeta primers. Generated by immunoSEQ multiplex PCR, the TCRdb table keeps only in-frame clones and is missing some. The table lists about 200,000 clones, around 64% of them singletons. Material for sequencing was PBMCs. The receptor source for this set is a middle-aged man in good health and CMV-seropositive.

The gene calls are TRBV5-1 and TRBJ2-7, with TRBD1 matching over 9 bases. V was pared by 3 bases and J by 2 bases, with 6 bases of the junction left unmatched. This CDR3 is 15 amino acids long. Germline V lookup: CDR1 SGHRS, CDR2 YFSETQ. The CDR3 is CASSSGQGFPYEQYF. The DNA for the CDR3 is TGCGCCAGCAGCTCCGGACAGGGGTTTCCCTACGAGCAGTACTTC.

The table lists this clone with a count of one. The rearrangement joins TRBV9 to TRBJ1-1; weak D call: TRBD1 (6 bases). Per germline, CDR1 SGDLS and CDR2 YYNGEE. This CDR3 is built from 14 residues. V was trimmed by 3 bases and J by 5 bases, leaving 14 bases between them. DNA for the CDR3: TGTGCCAGCAGCGCCCGAGGGACAAAGACTGAAGCTTTCTTT. Translated: CASSARGTKTEAFF.

The V and J genes are TRBV5-1 and TRBJ1-2; D possibly corresponds to TRBD1 (5 bases). The germline V gene has CDR1 SGHRS and CDR2 YFSETQ. This CDR3 spans 14 amino acids. V lost 4 bases and J lost 7, with 17 bases in between. The CDR3 coding sequence is TGCGCCAGCAGCCCTCAGGGTGACCTAGGTGGCTACACCTTC. Amino acid sequence: CASSPQGDLGGYTF.

This clone was observed once. The chain recombines TRBV6-5 with TRBJ1-1; 7 positions match TRBD1. Losses at the gene ends were 6 bases for V and 3 bases for J; bases not matched to a gene: 7. The germline V gene encodes CDR1 MNHEY and CDR2 SVGAGI. The length of the CDR3 is 14 residues. CDR3 protein: CASRWDSQDTEAFF. CDR3 bases: TGTGCCAGCAGGTGGGACAGTCAAGACACTGAAGCTTTCTTT.

The CDR3 DNA is TGTGCCAGCACCATAGTCCCGCGGAGCGCAGATACGCAGTATTTT. Translation: CASTIVPRSADTQYF. This chain links TRBV7-9 with TRBJ2-3; D gene ambiguous. In germline, CDR1 is SEHNR, CDR2 FQNEAQ (reference sequence). CDR3 length equals 15 residues. Between the trimmed V and J ends, which lost 7 bases and 4 bases, there was a span of 18 bases.

The rearrangement links TRBV11-2 to TRBJ1-6; 7 positions agree with TRBD1. CDR1 SGHAT and CDR2 FQNNGV come from the germline V gene. This CDR3 is built from 15 residues. The V and J ends lost 4 bases and 8 bases, in that order; junction bases with no gene match: 8. CDR3 DNA: TGTGCCAGCAGCTGGGGCAGGGGGTCTGATTCACCCCTCCACTTT. Translation gives CASSWGRGSDSPLHF.

The V call is TRBV28, the J call TRBJ1-3; 9 bases map to TRBD1. The germline CDR1 and CDR2 sequences are MDHEN and SYDVKM. This CDR3 has 15 residues. Trimming removed 6 bases from V and 4 bases from J; junction bases left unmatched: 7. Here the CDR3 reads CASSPRTGAGNTIYF. The CDR3 bases are TGTGCCAGCAGCCCCCGGACAGGGGCCGGAAACACCATATATTTT.

The chain is built from TRBV7-2 and TRBJ2-3; 8 nucleotides line up with TRBD2. V gave up 3 bases and J gave up 4 bases; unmatched junction bases: 9. CDR3 size: 16 residues. Germline V gene sequence: CDR1 SGHTA, CDR2 FQGNSA. CDR3 sequence reads: CASSFGLATPADTQYF. In nucleotides, the CDR3 is TGTGCCAGCAGCTTCGGACTAGCCACCCCAGCAGATACGCAGTATTTT.

The rearrangement joins TRBV11-3 to TRBJ1-1; maybe TRBD1 (5 bases). Trimming left V 0 bases short and J 5 bases short, with 7 bases between. Germline V gene sequence: CDR1 SGHNT, CDR2 YENEEA. CDR3 size: 13 residues. As DNA, the CDR3 is TGTGCCAGCAGCTTAGAGGGGGGAACTGAAGCTTTCTTT. This gives the protein CASSLEGGTEAFF.

This sequence joins TRBV10-1 and TRBJ2-5; the match to TRBD2 covers 8 bases. CDR3 length: 15 amino acids. V dropped 6 bases and J dropped 7; count of bases not matched to a gene: 13. CDR1 and CDR2 from the germline V gene are WNHNN and SYGVQD (reference sequence). The CDR3 here is CASSASTAGDLTQYF. CDR3 DNA sequence: TGCGCCAGCAGCGCCTCTACAGCGGGGGACTTGACCCAGTACTTC.

A single count supports this clone. The chain recombines TRBV12-5 with TRBJ2-2, with 8 bases aligning to TRBD2. With 2 bases clipped from V and 0 bases from J, the junction kept 8 bases outside the gene matches. In germline, CDR1 is LGHNT, CDR2 FRNRAP. The CDR3 runs to 18 residues. The DNA of the CDR3 is TGTGCTAGTGGTTTGCCCCCTACGGGGGGGGCGAACACCGGGGAGCTGTTTTTT. It encodes CASGLPPTGGANTGELFF.

In this sample, this clone turned up a few times. The rearrangement links TRBV7-2 to TRBJ1-5, with 10 bases that match TRBD1. The CDR3 totals 15 residues. The J segment lost 4 bases and the V segment lost 6 bases, leaving 6 bases of the junction unmatched. Germline-derived CDR1 and CDR2 are SGHTA and FQGNSA. CDR3 protein: CASSQPGQGNQPQHF. The CDR3 nucleotides are TGTGCCAGCAGTCAACCGGGACAGGGGAATCAGCCCCAGCATTTT. The variable domain in full, completed from reference TRBV7-2 and TRBJ1-5, reads GAGVSQSPSNKVTEKGKDVELRCDPISGHTALYWYRQSLGQGLEFLIYFQGNSAPDKSGLPSDRFSAERTGGSVSTLTIQRTQQEDSAVYLCASSQPGQGNQPQHFGDGTRLSIL.

The V gene is TRBV2, the J gene TRBJ2-7; TRBD1 aligns across 8 bases. Trimming took 5 bases from V and 6 from J; bases not matched to a gene: 15. Per germline, CDR1 SNHLY and CDR2 FYNNEI. CDR3 length: 16 amino acids. CDR3 amino acids: CASSTGGSPSGAEQYF. The CDR3 nucleotides read TGTGCCAGCAGTACAGGGGGATCCCCCTCGGGCGCCGAGCAGTACTTC.

This clone appeared a single time. The chain is built from TRBV9 and TRBJ1-6, with a possible D match to TRBD1 (5 bases). Germline V gene lookup returns CDR1 SGDLS and CDR2 YYNGEE. The CDR3 is 15 amino acids. Trimming left V 0 bases short and J 6 bases short, with 10 bases between. The CDR3 loop is CASSVGAGRNSPLHF. The CDR3 DNA sequence: TGTGCCAGCAGCGTAGGGGCAGGGCGTAATTCACCCCTCCACTTT.

The V call is TRBV11-2, the J call TRBJ2-3; possible D gene TRBD2, 5 bases. V lost 4 bases to trimming and J lost 4 bases, with 24 bases between them. The CDR3 has 18 residues. Germline CDR1 SGHAT, CDR2 FQNNGV. The CDR3: CASSSNSLLVRGADTQYF. DNA for the CDR3: TGTGCCAGCAGCTCCAACTCCTTACTAGTTCGTGGGGCAGATACGCAGTATTTT.

This clone was detected only once. The chain employs TRBV27 and TRBJ2-1; D is possibly TRBD1 (6 bases). This CDR3 spans 16 amino acids. CDR1 is MNHEY, CDR2 SMNVEV, per germline (reference sequence). The V and J ends lost 4 bases and 4 bases respectively, with 17 bases between them. The CDR3 sequence: CASSYRYGQTYNEQFF. CDR3 nucleotides: TGTGCCAGCAGTTACCGATACGGACAGACGTACAATGAGCAGTTCTTC.

In its sample, this clone was seen once. The V and J genes are TRBV2 and TRBJ2-5; the D gene is possibly TRBD2 (6 bases). Judging by the DNA end, TRBJ2-7 fits better; the J call may be wrong. CDR3 length: 14 residues. Germline lookup yields CDR1 SNHLY and CDR2 FYNNEI. CDR3 nucleotides: TGTGCCAGCAGTGAAACGGGTCAGCGGGTCGAGCAGTACTTC. This codes for CASSETGQRVEQYF.

This rearrangement joins TRBV2 to TRBJ2-7; perhaps TRBD2 as D (6 bases). Germline CDR1 reads SNHLY; CDR2 reads FYNNEI. CDR3 length: 14 amino acids. V was pared by 6 bases and J by 3 bases, with 15 bases between. CDR3 region: CASSEGAGIYEQYF. As DNA, the CDR3 is TGTGCCAGCAGCGAGGGTGCGGGGATCTACGAGCAGTACTTC.